The source of this T cell receptor (beta chain) is a study of cytomegalovirus exposure and HLA in healthy donors. Study-wide background: The approximately 710 first-cohort repertoires and the roughly 130 validation repertoires shared the same platform, a later analysis reported. Study outcomes and limitations: The study designated 160 or so TCR beta chains cytomegalovirus-associated. Both high specificity and high sensitivity reportedly marked the classifier's diagnosis of cytomegalovirus status.

With respect to this clone: As yet, its antigen is unknown.

TCRdb keeps only in-frame clones here, not all; method: immunoSEQ multiplex PCR. The sample shows about 130,000 clones, approximately 95% of them seen only once. Germline V gives CDR1 MGHRA, CDR2 YSYEKL. V was pared by 2 bases and J by 1 base, with 12 bases of the junction left unmatched. CDR3 length: 20 amino acids. The V and J genes are TRBV4-1 and TRBJ2-4, with TRBD2 identical over 12 bases. Sequenced: PBMCs. The receptor's source is a man younger than 35 in good health and CMV-seronegative. Written as DNA, the CDR3 is TGCGCCAGCAGCCAACTAGCGGGAGGGCCCGGGCCCGTGGCCAAAAACATTCAGTACTTC. This gives the protein CASSQLAGGPGPVAKNIQYF.